This T cell receptor beta chain was captured in a study of response to subunit inactivated influenza vaccine. CDR1 and CDR2 from the germline V gene are KGHDR and SFDVKD. The CDR3 is made up of 16 amino acids. V was cut by 0 bases and J by 4 bases, with 11 bases left in between. This clonotype showed up just a few times. As yet, its antigen is unknown. Study-wide findings and caveats: The study's authors posited that every seasonal influenza vaccination enlists few new T cells.

TCRdb called the RT-PCR reads again in MiXCR, with one record for every CDR3 protein. This repertoire shows 200,000 to 300,000 distinct CDR3 sequences, 10% to 15% found once; its top ten account for about 7.8%. V is TRBV24-1 and J is TRBJ2-2; D call uncertain. The sequence came from a man aged 45-65 years who received an inactivated influenza vaccine. The material was non-naive T cells sorted from PBMCs, obtained approximately 15 days before vaccination. The CDR3 region has the DNA TGTGCCACCAGTGATTTGTTGGGTCGTGGCACCGGGGAGCTGTTTTTT. This encodes CATSDLLGRGTGELFF.